This T cell receptor beta chain comes out of a study of blood T cell repertoires in COVID-19 (dated by TCRdb to about 2020). Broadly, across the study: The collaborator samples originated in the United States, Italy and Spain and spanned the acute and convalescent phases of COVID-19. HLA class I and class II types, where available, came from metadata supplied by the sample provider rather than from assay-based typing. A de-identified subject ID, COVID-19 status, age in years and sex were almost always included in the sample metadata. Samples were obtained from the ongoing ImmuneRACE study (first 160 participants) and from about 1,300 subjects provided by 6 global collaborators. The material from the prospective study consisted of cDNA or gDNA derived from T cells, B-cell-depleted T cells, or PBMCs. Subjects who had been exposed to COVID-19, were actively infected with it, or had recovered from it provided the deeply sampled blood TCRbeta repertoires that made up the dataset. A freely available public database, intended as a resource for researchers studying the immune response to SARS-CoV-2, is where the repertoires were released. General study outcomes and caveats: How much clinical and demographic metadata was included differed by source and by participant, and the metadata was provided uncurated.

TCRbeta CDR3 regions were amplified from genomic DNA using the immunoSEQ Assay, a bias-controlled multiplex PCR. The authors' pipeline ran thus. Nucleated cell counts per sample were estimated from amplification of reference gene primers within the assay. To quantify the absolute abundance of each unique TCRbeta CDR3 rearrangement, sequence reads were collapsed and filtered. Productive Simpson clonality was computed per sample as the square root of Simpson's diversity index over productive rearrangements. Held by TCRdb, this immuneACCESS table contains in-frame sequences only and omits some clones. Under half of the omission traces to an unresolved V gene where checked; the cause of the rest is unknown. The V and J calls and clone size were taken over from that table, and D and trimming were inferred from the DNA. This sample comprises 360,000 or so clones, 85% to 90% of them detected only once. About 1.7% of the sample goes to the ten largest clones.

V ends up 5 bases short and J 7 bases short, with an unmatched junction base count of 7. From a lookup of the germline V gene, CDR1 and CDR2 are SGHNT and YENEEA. The CDR3 numbers 16 residues from cysteine through phenylalanine. Kept here is only the CDR3 DNA, which spans 48 bases and is read in frame from base 1. As for this clone: Its antigen is unknown. Qualities for individual bases were not recorded, and no much larger clone is one base off.

In the prospective study, participants were roughly 18 to 100 years old, resided in about two dozen geographic areas of the United States, and were enrolled through a virtual design. In the prospective study, participants were assigned to cohorts based on the clinical history participants reported in a screening survey and a study questionnaire. ImmuneRACE Cohort 3 recovered participants were defined by two consecutive negative NP/OP PCR tests, healthcare professional clearance, or symptom resolution. In the prospective study, whole blood, serum and a nasopharyngeal or oropharyngeal swab were collected from each participant by mobile phlebotomists. Prospective study participants could optionally give additional blood draws and questionnaires over an approximately two-month period. Before DNA extraction, blood samples from the prospective study were shipped at room temperature or frozen.

The receptor chain draws on TRBV11-3 and TRBJ2-1, with 14 central nucleotides matching TRBD2. The sequencing sample was made of PBMCs or T cells enriched from blood (not recorded which). The sequence derives from a woman younger than 45 who had recovered from COVID-19. This receptor carries the CDR3 CASSARTSGRTNEQFF. In nucleotides, the sequence is TGTGCCAGCAGCGCCCGGACTAGCGGGAGGACTAATGAGCAGTTCTTC.